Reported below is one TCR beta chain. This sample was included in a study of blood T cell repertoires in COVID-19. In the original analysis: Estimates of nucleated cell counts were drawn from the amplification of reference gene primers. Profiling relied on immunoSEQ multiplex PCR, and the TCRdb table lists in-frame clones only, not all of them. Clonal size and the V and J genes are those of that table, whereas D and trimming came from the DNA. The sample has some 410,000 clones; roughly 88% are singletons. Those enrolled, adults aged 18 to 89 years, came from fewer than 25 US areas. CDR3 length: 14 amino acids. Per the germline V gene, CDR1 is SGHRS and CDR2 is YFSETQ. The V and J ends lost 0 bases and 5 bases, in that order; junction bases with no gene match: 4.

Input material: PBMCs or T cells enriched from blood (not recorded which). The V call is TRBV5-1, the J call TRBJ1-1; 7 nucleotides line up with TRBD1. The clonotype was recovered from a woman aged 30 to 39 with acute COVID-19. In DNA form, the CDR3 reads TGCGCCAGCAGCTTGGCCAGGGGGGTTACTGAAGCTTTCTTT. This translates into CASSLARGVTEAFF.